This TCR beta chain was captured in a study of cytomegalovirus exposure and HLA in healthy donors. The study, taken as a whole, reports: One cluster of highly shared sequence variants probably arose as a sequencing artifact.

The study ran its PCR with 60 Vbeta and 13 Jbeta primers. TCRdb's copy holds only in-frame clones and misses some; the assay was immunoSEQ multiplex PCR. The sample includes some 180,000 clones, roughly a tenth of them seen just once. The V gene lost 3 bases and the J gene lost 6 bases, with 9 bases spanning the gap. The germline V gene encodes CDR1 KGHSH and CDR2 LQKENI. The CDR3 has 13 amino acids. Worth noting for this clone: The antigen is unknown.

This sequence was found in a woman aged 30 to 39 in good health and CMV-seropositive. The rearrangement links TRBV18 to TRBJ2-1; D might be TRBD1 (5 bases). Sequencing used PBMCs. The CDR3 nucleotides are TGTGCCAGCTCACCGCAGGGTAGCAATGAGCAGTTCTTC. Amino acid sequence: CASSPQGSNEQFF. Complete variable domain (other parts from reference TRBV18 and TRBJ2-1): NAGVMQNPRHLVRRRGQEARLRCSPMKGHSHVYWYRQLPEEGLKFMVYLQKENIIDESGMPKERFSAEFPKEGPSILRIQQVVRGDSAAYFCASSPQGSNEQFFGPGTRLTVL.